The T cell receptor (beta chain) described here comes from a study of T cell responses to AZD1222 COVID-19 vaccine. CDR3 length: 15 amino acids. With 5 bases removed from V and 6 bases from J, the gap between germline ends came to 17 bases. Germline CDR1 and CDR2: PRHDT and FYEKMQ (reference sequence). Points from the study as a whole: Regions left unmutated in variants are reportedly the target of nearly half of spike-specific TCRs. Repertoires were obtained only post-peak T cell response.

This clone has only one observation. Its antigen is currently unknown. Sequencing used immunoSEQ multiplex PCR; TCRdb keeps in-frame clones, though not all of them. The sample has under 200,000 clones, around nine tenths seen once; the top ten hold over 4%. This sample comprised peripheral blood, obtained 28 days after the second AZD1222 dose. The chain employs TRBV13 and TRBJ2-1; tentatively, D is TRBD1 or TRBD2 (5 bases each). The origin of this receptor is an adult who received the AZD1222 COVID-19 vaccine. The CDR3 sequence is CASSHRRMGVNEQFF. DNA of the CDR3: TGTGCCAGCAGCCACCGTCGAATGGGGGTCAATGAGCAGTTCTTC.